This T cell receptor beta chain was captured in a study of blood T cell repertoires in COVID-19. For the study at large: Sources were T cells, B-cell-depleted T cells, or PBMCs; the material itself was cDNA or gDNA.

CDR1 is SNHLY, CDR2 FYNNEI, per germline. J was trimmed by 4 bases and V by 3 bases; bases with no gene match: 4. The CDR3 is 14 residues long. Assay used: immunoSEQ multiplex PCR; TCRdb lists only in-frame clones, some missing. The sample comprises hundreds of thousands of clones, almost 90% of which are singletons, and 7% to 8% rests with the top ten. The sequenced sample was peripheral blood. This sequence joins TRBV2 and TRBJ1-2, with 8 nucleotides matching TRBD1. The sequence was collected from a woman aged 65 to 85 with COVID-19, enrolled during active disease. As DNA, the CDR3 is TGTGCCAGCAGTGACAGGGGGCCGGGCTATGGCTACACCTTC. Its protein product is CASSDRGPGYGYTF.